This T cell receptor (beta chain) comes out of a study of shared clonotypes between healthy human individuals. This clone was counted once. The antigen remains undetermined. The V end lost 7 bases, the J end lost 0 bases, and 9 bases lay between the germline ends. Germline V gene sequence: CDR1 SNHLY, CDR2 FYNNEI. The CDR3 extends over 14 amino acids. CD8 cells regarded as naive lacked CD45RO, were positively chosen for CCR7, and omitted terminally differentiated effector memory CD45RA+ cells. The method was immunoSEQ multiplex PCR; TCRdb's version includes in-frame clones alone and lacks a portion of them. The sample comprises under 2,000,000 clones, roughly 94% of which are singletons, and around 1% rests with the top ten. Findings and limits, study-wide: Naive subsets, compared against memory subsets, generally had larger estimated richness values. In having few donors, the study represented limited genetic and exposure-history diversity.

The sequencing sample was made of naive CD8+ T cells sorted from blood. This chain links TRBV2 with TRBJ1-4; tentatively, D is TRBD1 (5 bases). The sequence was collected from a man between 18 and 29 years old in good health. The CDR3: CASTRGATNEKLFF. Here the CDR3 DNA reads TGTGCCAGCACCCGGGGCGCAACTAATGAAAAACTGTTTTTT.